This T cell receptor beta chain is from a study of blood T cell repertoires in COVID-19. About the study: Samples came from the United States, Italy and Spain, spanning acute and convalescent COVID-19. In each case, the material was cDNA or gDNA derived from T cells, B-cell-depleted T cells, or PBMCs.

Trimming cost V 1 base and J 5 bases, with 8 bases left between them. Looked up from germline, CDR1 is SGHNT and CDR2 is YENEEA. The CDR3 runs 14 residues. In the study's own analysis: Nucleated cell number was recorded as an estimate derived from reference gene primer amplification. Measured with immunoSEQ multiplex PCR; TCRdb has only the in-frame clones, and not every one. From that table come the V and J calls and clone size; the DNA was used to work out D and trimming. The table lists about 210,000 clones, 70% to 90% of them singletons. This receptor was taken from a man in his forties with acute or convalescent COVID-19. The chain recombines TRBV11-3 with TRBJ2-2; D unresolved. The material sequenced was peripheral blood. CDR3 region: CASSLGPRTGELFF. Written as DNA, the CDR3 is TGTGCCAGCAGCTTAGGTCCGCGAACCGGGGAGCTGTTTTTT.